Following are 22 T cell receptor beta chains from one sample sequenced in a study of shared clonotypes between healthy human individuals. CD45RO-negative cells were positively selected for CCR7, leaving out terminally differentiated effector memory CD45RA+ cells. The repertoire was sequenced with immunoSEQ multiplex PCR; TCRdb's copy has only in-frame clones and lacks some. Of around 2,000,000 clones listed, around 93% were seen once; the top ten hold 1.7%. Sequencing was done on a sample of naive CD8+ T cells from PBMCs. These receptors came from a man younger than 35 in good health. Some clones in this sample may be carry-over from other donors' samples.

The V call is TRBV7-8, the J call TRBJ1-1; possible D gene TRBD1, 5 bases. Between the trimmed V and J ends, which lost 5 bases and 3 bases, there was a span of 16 bases. Germline CDR1 is SGHVS and CDR2 is FQNEAQ. The CDR3 totals 15 residues. CDR3 region: CASSTRQFRYTEAFF. Here the CDR3 DNA reads TGTGCCAGCAGCACCAGACAGTTTAGGTACACTGAAGCTTTCTTT.

The V call is TRBV5-1, the J call TRBJ1-1, with unresolved D. V was cut by 4 bases and J by 4 bases, with 11 bases left in between. Looked up from germline, CDR1 is SGHRS and CDR2 is YFSETQ. This CDR3 spans 13 amino acids. CDR3 amino acids: CASSVGLSTEAFF. The CDR3 DNA is TGCGCCAGCAGCGTAGGACTTAGCACTGAAGCTTTCTTT.

The rearrangement uses TRBV5-8 and TRBJ2-1; no firm D call. The CDR3 covers 13 residues. Germline-derived CDR1 and CDR2 are SGHTS and YDEGEE. V was clipped by 0 bases and J by 2 bases, with 3 bases between them. This chain's CDR3 is CASSLGAYNEQFF. CDR3 nucleotides: TGTGCCAGCAGCTTGGGCGCCTACAATGAGCAGTTCTTC.

The chain employs TRBV28 and TRBJ1-1, with D tentatively TRBD1 (5 bases). This CDR3 comprises 14 residues. Trimming stripped 6 bases from V and 6 bases from J, with 17 bases between. Germline CDR1 and CDR2: MDHEN and SYDVKM. For the CDR3, the DNA is TGTGCCAGCAGGCTTGGGCGCCCGGGGGCTGAAGCTTTCTTT. It specifies CASRLGRPGAEAFF. The full variable domain, with the rest looked up from reference TRBV28 and TRBJ1-1, is DVKVTQSSRYLVKRTGEKVFLECVQDMDHENMFWYRQDPGLGLRLIYFSYDVKMKEKGDIPEGYSVSREKKERFSLILESASTNQTSMYLCASRLGRPGAEAFFGQGTRLTVV.

The chain combines TRBV6-5 with TRBJ2-1; D uncertain. The CDR3 loop spans 14 amino acids. The germline V gene encodes CDR1 MNHEY and CDR2 SVGAGI. V lost 0 bases and J lost 7, with 10 bases in between. The DNA of the CDR3 is TGTGCCAGCAGTTACTCGAACTCTAGAAATGAGCAGTTCTTC. Residues: CASSYSNSRNEQFF.

The chain links TRBV27 to TRBJ2-3; 15 positions match TRBD2. Germline CDR1 reads MNHEY; CDR2 reads SMNVEV (reference sequence). This CDR3 region has 19 residues. Losses at the gene ends were 4 bases for V and 0 bases for J; bases not matched to a gene: 8. The CDR3 loop reads CASSWGLAGGPTSTDTQYF. CDR3 DNA sequence: TGTGCCAGCAGTTGGGGACTAGCGGGAGGACCCACTAGCACAGATACGCAGTATTTT.

The chain carries TRBV7-8 and TRBJ1-5, with D hard to call. CDR1 and CDR2 (germline): SGHVS, FQNEAQ. Trimming pared 4 bases from V and 5 bases from J, leaving 12 bases between. This CDR3 is 14 amino acids long. The chain's CDR3 is CASSSLGRDQPQHF. DNA for the CDR3: TGTGCCAGCAGCTCCCTTGGCCGTGATCAGCCCCAGCATTTT. Combining the CDR3 with reference TRBV7-8 and TRBJ1-5 gives the whole variable domain GAGVSQSPRYKVAKRGQDVALRCDPISGHVSLFWYQQALGQGPEFLTYFQNEAQLDKSGLPSDRFFAERPEGSVSTLKIQRTQQEDSAVYLCASSSLGRDQPQHFGDGTRLSIL.

V usage is TRBV13 and J usage is TRBJ1-4; the D gene is possibly TRBD1 (5 bases). CDR1 is PRHDT, CDR2 FYEKMQ, per germline (reference sequence). The CDR3 runs 17 residues. Trimming took 5 bases from V and 8 from J, leaving 24 bases between them. DNA of the CDR3: TGTGCCAGCAGCCCTGGGTCAGGAGACAGTACAGGAGAAAAACTGTTTTTT. It is translated as CASSPGSGDSTGEKLFF.

The chain couples TRBV9 to TRBJ2-7; 8 positions agree with TRBD2. Germline V gene sequence: CDR1 SGDLS, CDR2 YYNGEE. The J segment lost 4 bases and the V segment lost 3 bases, leaving 12 bases of the junction unmatched. The CDR3 length is 16 residues. The chain's CDR3 is CASSDSGSHGGYEQYF. Written as DNA, the CDR3 is TGTGCCAGCAGCGACAGCGGGAGCCACGGGGGATACGAGCAGTACTTC.

This chain uses TRBV12-5 with TRBJ2-3; 10 nucleotides match TRBD2. This CDR3 has 16 amino acids. Germline loops: CDR1 LGHNT, CDR2 FRNRAP. Trimming removed 8 bases from V and 2 bases from J; junction bases left unmatched: 10. This CDR3 is CASWNGTSENTDTQYF. The CDR3 DNA is TGTGCTAGTTGGAACGGGACTAGCGAGAACACAGATACGCAGTATTTT.

This clone was detected only once. The chain is built from TRBV7-9 and TRBJ2-7; the D gene is possibly TRBD2 (5 bases). This CDR3 has 14 amino acids. V was clipped by 3 bases and J by 5 bases, with 14 bases between them. The V gene's germline CDR1 is SEHNR and CDR2 FQNEAQ (reference sequence). The CDR3 spells CASSFLTSRDEQYF. CDR3 bases: TGTGCCAGCAGCTTTCTTACTAGTAGGGACGAGCAGTACTTC.

The J gene is TRBJ1-2, the V gene TRBV7-9; TRBD1 matches 8 bases. The CDR3 runs 15 residues. CDR1 and CDR2 from the germline V gene are SEHNR and FQNEAQ (reference sequence). The V segment lost 5 bases and the J segment 4 bases; nucleotides outside the gene matches: 9. In nucleotides, the CDR3 is TGTGCCAGCAGCATCACAGGGGGACAGCTCTATGGCTACACCTTC. It codes for CASSITGGQLYGYTF.

About this clone itself: The sample carries other DNA sequences with the same CDR3. V is TRBV28 and J is TRBJ2-7; D ambiguous. This CDR3 is 13 amino acids long. V lost 1 base and J 3 bases, leaving 7 bases between the germline ends. CDR1 and CDR2 (germline): MDHEN, SYDVKM. CDR3 amino acids: CASSLLTRYEQYF. The CDR3 DNA reads TGTGCCAGCAGTTTATTAACCCGCTACGAGCAGTACTTC.

On this clone itself: Other DNA sequences in the sample encode the same CDR3. This chain uses TRBV27 with TRBJ1-2; D is unresolved. The V and J ends lost 5 bases and 5 bases respectively, with 6 bases between them. Germline values: CDR1 MNHEY, CDR2 SMNVEV (reference sequence). CDR3 length: 11 residues. Here the CDR3 reads CASSPGYGYTF. As DNA, the CDR3 is TGTGCCAGCAGTCCTGGTTATGGCTACACCTTC.

In regard to this clone: Other DNA sequences in the same sample also yield this CDR3. CDR3 nucleotide sequence: TGTGCCAGCAGCTTGGGCGGGTTGAACACTGAAGCTTTCTTT. Its translation: CASSLGGLNTEAFF. The V gene is TRBV13, the J gene TRBJ1-1; D unclear. The V end was cut by 3 bases, the J end by 0 bases, with 8 bases between. This CDR3 spans 14 amino acids. CDR1 is PRHDT, CDR2 FYEKMQ, per germline (reference sequence).

V usage is TRBV30 and J usage is TRBJ2-7; 12 positions match TRBD2. Germline V gives CDR1 GTSNPN, CDR2 SVGIG (reference sequence). CDR3 size: 14 residues. Losses at the gene ends were 5 bases for V and 3 bases for J; bases not matched to a gene: 5. CDR3 in amino acids: CAWGLAGLSYEQYF. CDR3 bases: TGTGCCTGGGGACTAGCGGGACTCAGCTACGAGCAGTACTTC. Based on the CDR3 plus reference TRBV30 and TRBJ2-7, the full variable domain is SQTIHQWPATLVQPVGSPLSLECTVEGTSNPNLYWYRQAAGRGLQLLFYSVGIGQISSEVPQNLSASRPQDRQFILSSKKLLLSDSGFYLCAWGLAGLSYEQYFGPGTRLTVT.

V is TRBV7-9 and J is TRBJ2-7, with D unresolved. CDR3 length: 12 amino acids. The V gene lost 5 bases and the J gene lost 3 bases, with 8 bases spanning the gap. Germline CDR1 reads SEHNR; CDR2 reads FQNEAQ (reference sequence). The CDR3 nucleotides read TGTGCCAGCAGCCCCCGGAACTACGAGCAGTACTTC. Encoded protein: CASSPRNYEQYF.

The chain carries TRBV7-9 and TRBJ1-2; D remains unclear. V lost 10 bases, J lost 12 bases, and 21 bases lay in between. The length of the CDR3 is 12 residues. Germline V CDR1 and CDR2: SEHNR, FQNEAQ (reference sequence). The CDR3 region has the DNA TGTGCCACCTCCCCCGGACCGACCCGTGACACCTTC. It translates to CATSPGPTRDTF.

Remarks on this clone: Other DNA sequences from this sample encode an identical CDR3 as well. The V and J genes are TRBV7-9 and TRBJ2-5, with 8 bases aligning to TRBD1. Germline V CDR1 and CDR2: SEHNR, FQNEAQ (reference sequence). Trimming cost V 5 bases and J 3 bases; bases outside gene matches: 2. The length of the CDR3 is 13 residues. The CDR3 is CASSPTGEETQYF. DNA of the CDR3: TGTGCCAGCAGCCCGACAGGGGAAGAGACCCAGTACTTC.

In its sample, this clone was seen once. This rearrangement joins TRBV19 to TRBJ2-1; D possibly corresponds to TRBD1 (5 bases). Looked up from germline, CDR1 is LNHDA and CDR2 is SQIVND (reference sequence). The CDR3 is 13 residues long. With 5 bases removed from V and 7 bases from J, the gap between germline ends came to 12 bases. The CDR3 loop is CASSSDKVNEQFF. Written as DNA, the CDR3 is TGTGCCAGTAGTTCGGACAAGGTGAATGAGCAGTTCTTC.

The chain combines TRBV28 with TRBJ1-1; 7 bases fit TRBD1. Trimming removed 10 bases from V and 0 bases from J; junction bases left unmatched: 14. Germline V gene sequence: CDR1 MDHEN, CDR2 SYDVKM. The CDR3 has 16 amino acids. The CDR3 coding sequence is TGTGCCACATCCCCACACCCAGGACAGGTGAACACTGAAGCTTTCTTT. Amino acid sequence: CATSPHPGQVNTEAFF.

This clone has just a few counts. The rearrangement links TRBV2 to TRBJ2-7; 11 bases align to TRBD2. Germline V gene data show CDR1 as SNHLY and CDR2 as FYNNEI. This CDR3 contains 19 residues. J lost 0 bases, V lost 5 bases, and 15 bases had no gene match. CDR3 in amino acids: CASSKFVGLAVHSSYEQYF. CDR3 DNA: TGTGCCAGCAGTAAGTTTGTGGGACTAGCGGTCCATAGCTCCTACGAGCAGTACTTC.